This is a list of T cell receptor beta chains from one sample in a study of blood T cell repertoires in COVID-19. Profiled with immunoSEQ multiplex PCR; TCRdb holds only in-frame clones, not every one. This repertoire shows approximately 70,000 clones, approximately 85% found once; its top ten account for roughly 35%. The sequenced sample consisted of peripheral blood. These receptors originate from a woman older than 75 with active or convalescent COVID-19. Each CDR3 is given with its conserved first and last residue. A D gene is named only where the DNA matches it firmly. Size values are once, few and many counts, or a class for expanded clones, and some rows have none.

>TRBV4-3|-|TRBJ2-7|-|13
CASSRGQSYEQYF
TGCGCCAGCAGCCGGGGACAATCCTACGAGCAGTACTTC
>TRBV7-9|-|TRBJ1-1|-|13
CASVKGRDTEAFF
TGTGCCAGCGTTAAGGGGAGGGACACTGAAGCTTTCTTT
>TRBV28|-|TRBJ1-6|-|19
CASGGHGGQLGSYNSPLHF
TGTGCCAGCGGAGGCCACGGAGGCCAATTGGGCTCCTATAATTCACCCCTCCACTTT
>TRBV7-2|once|TRBJ1-6|-|16
CASSLRTSSYNSPLHF
TGTGCCAGCAGCTTACGAACCAGCTCCTATAATTCACCCCTCCACTTT
>TRBV5-1|few|TRBJ2-5|TRBD1|17
CASSLSNLGDRGETQYF
TGCGCCAGCAGCTTGAGTAATTTAGGGGACAGGGGAGAGACCCAGTACTTC
>TRBV13|-|TRBJ2-3|TRBD2|17
CASSFRLAGGRPDTQYF
TGTGCCAGCAGCTTTCGGCTAGCGGGGGGCCGCCCAGATACGCAGTATTTT
>TRBV7-3|-|TRBJ1-2|-|13
CASSLDRWDGYTF
TGTGCCAGCAGCTTAGACAGATGGGATGGCTACACCTTC
>TRBV5-4|-|TRBJ2-1|-|13
CASSLDLANEQFF
TGTGCCAGCAGCTTGGACCTAGCCAATGAGCAGTTCTTC
>TRBV7-2|-|TRBJ1-2|-|14
CASSPRQTDYGYTF
TGTGCCAGCAGCCCGAGACAGACAGACTATGGCTACACCTTC
>TRBV28|-|TRBJ1-4|TRBD1|15
CASSGPGQGSEKLFF
TGTGCCAGCAGTGGACCGGGACAGGGGTCTGAAAAACTGTTTTTT
>TRBV7-3|-|TRBJ1-3|-|15
CASSETGGRGNTIYF
TGTGCCAGCAGCGAGACCGGGGGGCGCGGGAACACCATATATTTT
>TRBV27|-|TRBJ1-1|-|14
CASSFRWQGSEAFF
TGTGCCAGCAGTTTTCGTTGGCAGGGATCTGAAGCTTTCTTT
>TRBV19|-|TRBJ1-6|-|16
CASSPTPSEVGSPLHF
TGTGCCAGTAGCCCGACCCCCTCCGAAGTGGGCTCACCCCTCCACTTT
>TRBV2|-|TRBJ2-5|-|16
CASIRSSGSGSETQYF
TGTGCCAGCATTCGAAGTTCTGGGTCCGGGTCAGAGACCCAGTACTTC
>TRBV6-5|once|TRBJ2-3|-|16
CASSYSVSSGTDTQYF
TGTGCCAGCAGTTACTCGGTTTCTAGCGGCACAGATACGCAGTATTTT
>TRBV18|-|TRBJ2-1|TRBD1|15
CASSPRGTGNNEQFF
TGTGCCAGCTCACCCCGCGGGACAGGTAACAATGAGCAGTTCTTC